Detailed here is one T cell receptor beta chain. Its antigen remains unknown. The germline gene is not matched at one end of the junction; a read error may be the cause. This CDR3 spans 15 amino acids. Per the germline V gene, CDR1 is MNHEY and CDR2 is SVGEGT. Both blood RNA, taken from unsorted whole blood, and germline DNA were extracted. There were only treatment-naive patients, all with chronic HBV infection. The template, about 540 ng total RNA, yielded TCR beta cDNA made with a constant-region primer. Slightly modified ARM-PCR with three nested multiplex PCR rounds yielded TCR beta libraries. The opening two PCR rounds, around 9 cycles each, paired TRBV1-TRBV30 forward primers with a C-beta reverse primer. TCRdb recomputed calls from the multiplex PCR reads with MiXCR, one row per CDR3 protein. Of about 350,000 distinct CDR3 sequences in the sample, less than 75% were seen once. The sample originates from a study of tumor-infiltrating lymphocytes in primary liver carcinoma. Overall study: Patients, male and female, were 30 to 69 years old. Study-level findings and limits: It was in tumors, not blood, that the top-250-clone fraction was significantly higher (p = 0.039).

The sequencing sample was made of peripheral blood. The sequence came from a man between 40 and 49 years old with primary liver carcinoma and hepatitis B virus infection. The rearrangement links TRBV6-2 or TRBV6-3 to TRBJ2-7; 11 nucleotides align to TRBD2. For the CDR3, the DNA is TGTTCCAGCAGAAAGGGACTAGCGGCGTCCTACGAGCAGTACTTC. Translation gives CSSRKGLAASYEQYF.